This TCR beta chain came from a study of CD8+ T cells in alopecia areata. Samples from alopecia areata patients were lesional scalp punch biopsies and peripheral blood. The germline CDR1 and CDR2 sequences are LNHNV and YYDKDF (reference sequence). Trimming took off 5 bases at V and 0 bases at J, with 17 bases between the two ends. This CDR3 is 18 amino acids long. Extracted RNA was reverse transcribed, and the resulting cDNA served as sequencing template. Measured with immunoSEQ multiplex PCR; TCRdb has only the in-frame clones, and not every one. This table has 60,000 to 70,000 clones, about half appearing once.

The starting material was CD8+ T cells sorted from blood, obtained at week 0. The clonotype was recovered from a human donor with alopecia areata. The chain links TRBV15 to TRBJ2-6; D is possibly TRBD1 or TRBD2 (5 bases each). Here the CDR3 reads CATSGRDGVVSGANVLTF. The DNA for the CDR3 is TGTGCCACCAGCGGCCGGGACGGAGTAGTCTCTGGGGCCAACGTCCTGACTTTC.